Listed below are T cell receptor beta chains from one sample, sequenced in a study of PD-1 blockade in mismatch repair-deficient tumors. Profiled with immunoSEQ multiplex PCR; TCRdb holds only in-frame clones, not every one. This table has roughly 70,000 clones, about 78% appearing once. Sequenced material: peripheral blood, taken 2 weeks after starting pembrolizumab. Receptors were obtained from an adult with mismatch repair-deficient cancer. CDR3s include the opening cysteine and the closing phenylalanine or tryptophan. The D gene is left open where the match is weak. A row's size may be missing; if present it is once, few, many or a size class.

abundance	d_gene	v_gene	j_gene	CDR3nt	CDR3aa
-	TRBD2	TRBV27	TRBJ2-7	TGTGCCAGCAGTTTAGGAGCTAGCGGAGCCGACTCCTACGAGCAGTACTTC	CASSLGASGADSYEQYF
-	TRBD2	TRBV10-3	TRBJ2-7	TGTGCCATCAGTGAACTAGCGGGAGGGACTTACGAGCAGTACTTC	CAISELAGGTYEQYF
-	TRBD1	TRBV6-6	TRBJ2-2	TGTGCCAGCAGTCAAAAGGGACAGGGGAACACCGGGGAGCTGTTTTTT	CASSQKGQGNTGELFF
-	-	TRBV7-9	TRBJ2-3	TGTGCCAGCAGCGCGGGGGCGCGCACTACCACAGATACGCAGTATTTT	CASSAGARTTTDTQYF
once	-	TRBV10-3	TRBJ2-7	TGTGCCATCAGTGAGGGGCAGGGATCCTACGAGCAGTACTTC	CAISEGQGSYEQYF
-	TRBD2	TRBV4-1	TRBJ2-7	TGCGCCAGCAGCACTGGGACTAGCGGGAGTTACGAGCAGTACTTC	CASSTGTSGSYEQYF
once	-	TRBV28	TRBJ2-7	TGTGCCAGCAGTTCAAGCGGAACCTACGAGCAGTACTTC	CASSSSGTYEQYF
-	-	TRBV11-3	TRBJ2-1	TGTGCCAGCACCCTGGAGGCCACACGGAGCGATGAGCAGTTCTTC	CASTLEATRSDEQFF
once	TRBD2	TRBV6-1	TRBJ2-7	TGTGCCAGCAGTGAAGGGACTAGCGGGAGGCATGGGGTTACCAGCTACGAGCAGTACTTC	CASSEGTSGRHGVTSYEQYF
once	-	TRBV4-1	TRBJ2-1	TGCGCCAGCAGCCAAGTTTTGCCTGATGAGCAGTTCTTC	CASSQVLPDEQFF
-	TRBD2	TRBV5-1	TRBJ2-3	TGCGCCAGCAGCTGGCGGGAGGGCCGGTCAGATACGCAGTATTTT	CASSWREGRSDTQYF
-	-	TRBV7-9	TRBJ1-2	TGTGCCAGCAGCTTAGTGGGGGGCTATGGCTACACCTTC	CASSLVGGYGYTF
-	TRBD1	TRBV5-4	TRBJ2-2	TGTGCCAGCAGTCCACAGGGGAGCAGGGAGCTGTTTTTT	CASSPQGSRELFF
-	-	TRBV15	TRBJ2-1	TGTGCCACCAGCGCCCTAACGGAGTACTATGAGCAGTTCTTC	CATSALTEYYEQFF
-	TRBD1	TRBV11-1	TRBJ1-1	TGTGCCAGCAGCTTCGCGGGACAGGGAGGTACTGAAGCTTTCTTT	CASSFAGQGGTEAFF
-	TRBD2	TRBV7-9	TRBJ2-2	TGTGCCAGCAGCTCCCGTGGACTAGAATGGGCCGGGGAGCTGTTTTTT	CASSSRGLEWAGELFF
-	-	TRBV29-1	TRBJ1-1	TGCAGCGGGTGGTTTTGGAACACTGAAGCTTTCTTT	CSGWFWNTEAFF
-	-	TRBV9	TRBJ2-7	TGTGCCAGCAGCGTAAGTACAGGAGCCTCCTACGAGCAGTACTTC	CASSVSTGASYEQYF
few	-	TRBV18	TRBJ1-3	TGTGCCAGCTCACCACCTCTTAGTTACACCATATATTTT	CASSPPLSYTIYF
-	-	TRBV5-1	TRBJ2-1	TGCGCCAGCAGCTTGGACGGGAGCTCCTACAATGAGCAGTTCTTC	CASSLDGSSYNEQFF
-	TRBD2	TRBV7-6	TRBJ2-7	TGTGCCAGCAGCTTAGGCCCAGCGGGAGGCCCCTACGAGCAGTACTTC	CASSLGPAGGPYEQYF
-	-	TRBV18	TRBJ1-1	TGTGCCAGCTCACCACCGCTGGGTGGAAACACTGAAGCTTTCTTT	CASSPPLGGNTEAFF
-	-	TRBV5-1	TRBJ1-4	TGCGCCAGCAGCCTCGGCCAGAATGAAAAACTGTTTTTT	CASSLGQNEKLFF
-	-	TRBV11-1	TRBJ2-3	TGTGCCAGCAGTCCGCAGGGGGATACGCAGTATTTT	CASSPQGDTQYF
-	TRBD1	TRBV6-5	TRBJ1-2	TGTGCCAGCAGTATCGCGGGACAGGGGGATGGCTACACCTTC	CASSIAGQGDGYTF
-	TRBD1	TRBV19	TRBJ1-5	TGTGCCAGCCGACAGGGGGGGACTTGGGCCCAGCATTTT	CASRQGGTWAQHF
once	-	TRBV21-1	TRBJ2-3	TGTGCCAGCAGCAAACTCGGGGGAGGGCCTCGGACAGATACGCAGTATTTT	CASSKLGGGPRTDTQYF
-	TRBD2	TRBV12-5	TRBJ2-3	TGTGCTAGTGTCGTAGCGGGAGCGCTGGGCGCCACAGATACGCAGTATTTT	CASVVAGALGATDTQYF
-	TRBD1	TRBV6-5	TRBJ1-1	TGTGCCAGCAGCCTGCATCTGACAGGGGACCAAGCTTTCTTT	CASSLHLTGDQAFF
-	-	TRBV19	TRBJ2-4	TGTGCCAGTAGTATGGATGGGTTTGCCAAAAACATTCAGTACTTC	CASSMDGFAKNIQYF
-	-	TRBV27	TRBJ1-1	TGTGCCAGCCGGTGGGGGAACACTGAAGCTTTCTTT	CASRWGNTEAFF
-	-	TRBV6-6	TRBJ1-1	TGTGCCAGCAGCGCGGTACCGAACACTGAAGCTTTCTTT	CASSAVPNTEAFF
few	TRBD1	TRBV19	TRBJ1-5	TGTGCCAGTACCACACCGACAGGGAATCAGCCCCAGCATTTT	CASTTPTGNQPQHF
-	-	TRBV27	TRBJ2-3	TGTGCCAGCAGTCCCCGTGCCCCGGGCCCCTCTAAAGATACGCAGTATTTT	CASSPRAPGPSKDTQYF
-	TRBD2	TRBV9	TRBJ2-5	TGTGCCAGCAGCGCCACAGCGGGAAGGGTTCAAGAGACCCAGTACTTC	CASSATAGRVQETQYF
once	-	TRBV6-6	TRBJ1-5	TGTGCCAGCAGTCCTACGACACCGCATAATCAGCCCCAGCATTTT	CASSPTTPHNQPQHF
few	TRBD2	TRBV7-3	TRBJ2-2	TGTGCCAGCAGCCCGGGAGGTAGAGCGGGAGCCGGGGAGCTGTTTTTT	CASSPGGRAGAGELFF
-	TRBD2	TRBV4-2	TRBJ2-7	TGTGCCAGCAGCCGGACTAGCGACTCCTACGAGCAGTACTTC	CASSRTSDSYEQYF
-	-	TRBV6-1	TRBJ1-2	TGTGCCAGCAGTGAAGCGACAGCTAACTATGGCTACACCTTC	CASSEATANYGYTF
-	-	TRBV7-8	TRBJ1-5	TGTGCCAGCAGGGGGAACGGCAATCAGCCCCAGCATTTT	CASRGNGNQPQHF
-	TRBD1	TRBV18	TRBJ2-3	TGTGCCAGCTCACCACTAGTCCTTAGATCCGGGACAGTCACAGATACGCAGTATTTT	CASSPLVLRSGTVTDTQYF
once	TRBD1	TRBV5-1	TRBJ1-1	TGCGCCAGCAGCTTTTGGGACAGGGACACTGAAGCTTTCTTT	CASSFWDRDTEAFF
-	TRBD1	TRBV5-5	TRBJ2-7	TGTGCCAGCAGCATTCCGGGACAGTTGGACGAGCAGTACTTC	CASSIPGQLDEQYF
-	TRBD2	TRBV7-9	TRBJ2-1	TGTGCCAGCAGCTTAGCAGGCTCTAGCGGTGAGCAGTTCTTC	CASSLAGSSGEQFF
-	TRBD2	TRBV9	TRBJ2-5	TGTGCCAGCAGCGTAGGACTAGCGGGAGGTAAAGAGACCCAGTACTTC	CASSVGLAGGKETQYF
-	-	TRBV19	TRBJ1-2	TGTGCCAGTAGGATTAGGACAGTAAACTATGGCTACACCTTC	CASRIRTVNYGYTF
-	-	TRBV6-1	TRBJ2-7	TGTGCCAGCAGCCTCACCTACGAGCAGTACTTC	CASSLTYEQYF
-	TRBD2	TRBV27	TRBJ2-1	TGTGCCAGCAGTTTCGGACTAGCGGGATCTGGTGAGCAGTTCTTC	CASSFGLAGSGEQFF
-	-	TRBV6-1	TRBJ1-2	TGTGCCAGCAGTGGGCCCTGGGGCTACACCTTC	CASSGPWGYTF
-	-	TRBV28	TRBJ2-1	TGTGCCAGCAGTCCACCCGCCAGAAATGAGCAGTTCTTC	CASSPPARNEQFF
-	-	TRBV7-8	TRBJ1-3	TGTGCCAGTGGGGGGGTGGTGGCCTCCTCTGGAAACACCATATATTTT	CASGGVVASSGNTIYF
-	-	TRBV25-1	TRBJ2-1	TGTGCCAGCAGTGAATCGGGGACCTCCTACAATGAGCAGTTCTTC	CASSESGTSYNEQFF
-	-	TRBV19	TRBJ2-6	TGTGCCAGTAGTTCTCTGGTCCTCCCAGGTGGGTCTGGGGCCAACGTCCTGACTTTC	CASSSLVLPGGSGANVLTF
few	-	TRBV19	TRBJ1-5	TGTGCCACCTCGGAGCAGGGGAATCAGCCCCAGCATTTT	CATSEQGNQPQHF
-	-	TRBV30	TRBJ1-1	TGTGCCTGGACGATGGGATCGGGGAGTGAAGCTTTCTTT	CAWTMGSGSEAFF
few	TRBD2	TRBV25-1	TRBJ2-3	TGTGCCAGCAGCCCCCCACTAGCGGGTGGAGGAGATACGCAGTATTTT	CASSPPLAGGGDTQYF
few	TRBD2	TRBV7-9	TRBJ2-1	TGTGCCAGCAGCTTAGGGGCAGCGGGAGCAAATGAGCAGTTCTTC	CASSLGAAGANEQFF